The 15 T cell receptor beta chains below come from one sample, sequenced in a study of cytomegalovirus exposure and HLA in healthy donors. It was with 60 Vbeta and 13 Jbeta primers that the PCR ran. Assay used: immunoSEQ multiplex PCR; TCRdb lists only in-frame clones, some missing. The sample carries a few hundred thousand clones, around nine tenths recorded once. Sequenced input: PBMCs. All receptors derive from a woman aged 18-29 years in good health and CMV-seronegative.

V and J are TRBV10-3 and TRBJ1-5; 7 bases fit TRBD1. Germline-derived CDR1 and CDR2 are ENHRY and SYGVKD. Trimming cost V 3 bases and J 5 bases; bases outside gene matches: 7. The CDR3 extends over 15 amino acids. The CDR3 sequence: CAISDTGQADQPQHF. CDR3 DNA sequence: TGTGCCATCAGTGACACTGGACAGGCTGATCAGCCCCAGCATTTT.

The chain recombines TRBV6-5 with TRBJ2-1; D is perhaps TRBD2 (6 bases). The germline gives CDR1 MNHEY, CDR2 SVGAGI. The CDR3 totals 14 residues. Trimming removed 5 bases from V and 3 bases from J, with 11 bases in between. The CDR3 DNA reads TGTGCCAGCAGTGTGGCGGGGAGCTACAATGAGCAGTTCTTC. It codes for CASSVAGSYNEQFF.

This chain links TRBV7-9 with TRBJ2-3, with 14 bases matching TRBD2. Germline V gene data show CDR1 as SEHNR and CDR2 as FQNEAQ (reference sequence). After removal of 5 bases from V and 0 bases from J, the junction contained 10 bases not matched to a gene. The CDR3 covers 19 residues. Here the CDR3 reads CASSGPGLAGALSTDTQYF. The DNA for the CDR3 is TGTGCCAGCAGCGGGCCGGGACTAGCGGGGGCCCTGAGCACAGATACGCAGTATTTT.

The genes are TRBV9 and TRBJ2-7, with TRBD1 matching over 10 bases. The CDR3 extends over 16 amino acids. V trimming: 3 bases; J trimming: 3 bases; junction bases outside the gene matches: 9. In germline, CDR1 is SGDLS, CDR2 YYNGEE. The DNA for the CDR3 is TGTGCCAGCAGCGGAGCCCCCGGGACAGGGGTCTACGAGCAGTACTTC. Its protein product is CASSGAPGTGVYEQYF.

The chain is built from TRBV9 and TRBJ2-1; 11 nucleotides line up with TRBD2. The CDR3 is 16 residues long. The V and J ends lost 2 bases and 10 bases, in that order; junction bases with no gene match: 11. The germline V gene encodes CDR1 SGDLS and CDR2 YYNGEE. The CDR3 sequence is CASSVISGGAVREQFF. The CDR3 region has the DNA TGTGCCAGCAGCGTTATTAGCGGGGGGGCCGTTCGGGAGCAGTTCTTC.

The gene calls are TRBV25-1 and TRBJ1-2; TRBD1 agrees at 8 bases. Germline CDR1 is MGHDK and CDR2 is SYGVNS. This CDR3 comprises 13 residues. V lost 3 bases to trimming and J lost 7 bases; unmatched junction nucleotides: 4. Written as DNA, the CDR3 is TGTGCCAGCAGTGAGACAGGGGTGCTTGGCTACACCTTC. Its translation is CASSETGVLGYTF.

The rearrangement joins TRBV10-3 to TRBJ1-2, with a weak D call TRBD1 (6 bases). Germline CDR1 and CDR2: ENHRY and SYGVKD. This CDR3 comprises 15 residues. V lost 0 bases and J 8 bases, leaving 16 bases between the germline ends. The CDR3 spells CAISESGQGYGGYTF. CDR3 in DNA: TGTGCCATCAGTGAGTCAGGGCAGGGGTATGGCGGCTACACCTTC.

CDR3 in amino acids: CASSFSRRPETQYF. In nucleotides, the CDR3 is TGTGCCAGCAGTTTCTCCAGGCGACCGGAGACCCAGTACTTC. The chain links TRBV27 to TRBJ2-5; D is uncertain. Germline lookup yields CDR1 MNHEY and CDR2 SMNVEV (reference sequence). This CDR3 region has 14 residues. V lost 3 bases, J lost 5 bases, and 13 bases lay in between.

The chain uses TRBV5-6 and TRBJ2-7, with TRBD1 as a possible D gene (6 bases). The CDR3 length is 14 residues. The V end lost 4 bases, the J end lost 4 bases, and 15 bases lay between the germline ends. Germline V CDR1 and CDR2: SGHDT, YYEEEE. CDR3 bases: TGTGCCAGCAGCCCACGCCTGACAGGATACGAGCAGTACTTC. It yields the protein CASSPRLTGYEQYF.

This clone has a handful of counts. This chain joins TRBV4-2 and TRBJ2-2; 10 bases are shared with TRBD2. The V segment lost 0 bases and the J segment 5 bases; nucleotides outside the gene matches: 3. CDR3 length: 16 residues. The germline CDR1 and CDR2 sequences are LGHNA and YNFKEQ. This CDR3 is CASSQELAGRTGELFF. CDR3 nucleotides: TGTGCCAGCAGCCAAGAACTAGCGGGGCGGACCGGGGAGCTGTTTTTT.

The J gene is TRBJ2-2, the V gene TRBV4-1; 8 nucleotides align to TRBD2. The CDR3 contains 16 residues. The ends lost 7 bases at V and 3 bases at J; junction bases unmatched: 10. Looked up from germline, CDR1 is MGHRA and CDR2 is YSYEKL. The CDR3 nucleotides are TGCGCCAGCACGACCCAGGGACTAGAGTACACCGGGGAGCTGTTTTTT. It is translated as CASTTQGLEYTGELFF.

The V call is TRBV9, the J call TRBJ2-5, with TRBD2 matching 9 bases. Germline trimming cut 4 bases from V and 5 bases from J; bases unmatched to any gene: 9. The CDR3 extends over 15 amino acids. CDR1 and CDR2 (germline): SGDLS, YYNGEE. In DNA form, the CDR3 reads TGTGCCAGCAGCCCTTATAGCGGGGGTTCGGAGACCCAGTACTTC. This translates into CASSPYSGGSETQYF.

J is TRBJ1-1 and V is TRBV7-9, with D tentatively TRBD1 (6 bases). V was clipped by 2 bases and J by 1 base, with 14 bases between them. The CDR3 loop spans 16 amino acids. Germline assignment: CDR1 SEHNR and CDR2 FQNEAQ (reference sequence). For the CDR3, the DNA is TGTGCCAGCAGCTTATCAGGACAGAGAAAGAACACTGAAGCTTTCTTT. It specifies CASSLSGQRKNTEAFF.

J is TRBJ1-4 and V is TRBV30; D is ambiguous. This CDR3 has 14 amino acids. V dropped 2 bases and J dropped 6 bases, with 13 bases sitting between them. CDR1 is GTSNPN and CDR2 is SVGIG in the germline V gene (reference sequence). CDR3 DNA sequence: TGTGCCTGGAGTCGATTAGTCACGGATGAAAAACTGTTTTTT. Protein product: CAWSRLVTDEKLFF.

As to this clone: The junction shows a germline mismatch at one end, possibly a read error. The DNA of the CDR3 is TGTTCCAGCAGTCGACAGGACCCGTATAATTCACCCCTCCACTTT. This codes for CSSSRQDPYNSPLHF. This chain joins TRBV7-9 and TRBJ1-6, with D possibly being TRBD1 (6 bases). CDR1 SEHNR and CDR2 FQNEAQ come from the germline V gene (reference sequence). The CDR3 runs to 15 residues.